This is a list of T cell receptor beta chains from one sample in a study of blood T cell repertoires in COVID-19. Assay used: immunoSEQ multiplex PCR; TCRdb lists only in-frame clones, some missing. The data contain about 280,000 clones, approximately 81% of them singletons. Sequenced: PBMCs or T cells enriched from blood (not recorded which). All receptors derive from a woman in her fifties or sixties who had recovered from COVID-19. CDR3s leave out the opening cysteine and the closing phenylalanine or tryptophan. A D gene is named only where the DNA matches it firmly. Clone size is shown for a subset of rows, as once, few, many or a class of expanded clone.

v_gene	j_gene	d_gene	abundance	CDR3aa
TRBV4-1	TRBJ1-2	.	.	ASSQDSTANYGYT
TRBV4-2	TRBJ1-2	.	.	ASSHLGLIEGGYT
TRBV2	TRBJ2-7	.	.	ASQTGDYEQY
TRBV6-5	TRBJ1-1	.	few	ASSYSSRVPEAF
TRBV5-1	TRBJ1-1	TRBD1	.	ASSSGQGQGNTEAF
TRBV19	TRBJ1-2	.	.	ASSMTAHYGYT
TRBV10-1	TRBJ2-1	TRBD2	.	ASSGSGTSGTYEQF
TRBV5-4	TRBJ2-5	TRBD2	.	ASSLEPRGGRETQY
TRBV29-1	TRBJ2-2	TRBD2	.	SVRLSGRAHGELF
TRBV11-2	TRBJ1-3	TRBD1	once	ASSLGGTGANTIY
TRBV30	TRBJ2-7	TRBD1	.	AWGPIGTGNEQY